Listed below are T cell receptor beta chains from one sample, sequenced in a study of cytomegalovirus exposure and HLA in healthy donors. The assay was immunoSEQ multiplex PCR, and TCRdb's table has in-frame clones only and misses some. The sample holds around 180,000 clones, 70% to 90% seen once. Sequencing was done on a sample of PBMCs. The receptors originated from a woman between 18 and 29 years old in good health and CMV-seronegative. Both conserved end residues are part of each CDR3. Fields, in order: D gene, J gene, clone size, V gene, CDR3 DNA, CDR3 protein. The D gene is left open where the match is weak. Clone size is not always given. Where it is, it says once, few, many or a class for expanded clones.

. TRBJ2-7 . TRBV11-3 TGTGCCAGCAGCTTAGATTATCGGGGAGGCTACGAGCAGTACTTC CASSLDYRGGYEQYF
. TRBJ1-2 . TRBV2 TGTGCCAGCAGTGAGGTAGGGAGGACCTACTATGGCTACACCTTC CASSEVGRTYYGYTF
TRBD1 TRBJ1-4 . TRBV7-9 TGTTCCAGCAGCCCGAGGACAGGGCTGAGGAGTGAAAAACTGTTTTTT CSSSPRTGLRSEKLFF
TRBD2 TRBJ2-3 few TRBV2 TGTGCCAGCCATGTTTCTAGCGGGACAGATACGCAGTATTTT CASHVSSGTDTQYF
TRBD2 TRBJ2-5 . TRBV7-7 TGTGCTAGCAGCTCTTATAGCGGGGAGACCCAGTACTTC CASSSYSGETQYF
. TRBJ1-6 . TRBV5-4 TGTGCCAGCAGCTTGGAGGAGGGGAGCAATTCACCCCTCCACTTT CASSLEEGSNSPLHF
. TRBJ1-6 . TRBV18 TGTGCCAGCTCCCCGGGGGGACCCAAGGGTTCACCCCTCCACTTT CASSPGGPKGSPLHF
TRBD1 TRBJ2-2 . TRBV5-1 TGCGCCAGCAGCTCGGGACAGGGGGGGAAGCCCACCGGGGAGCTGTTTTTT CASSSGQGGKPTGELFF
. TRBJ1-2 . TRBV6-4 TGTGCCAGCAGTTCGGACAGACCTCCCCTTTATGGCTACACCTTC CASSSDRPPLYGYTF
. TRBJ1-5 few TRBV2 TGTGCCAGCAGTGCAGGGGAAGGCAATCAGCCCCAGCATTTT CASSAGEGNQPQHF
. TRBJ1-2 . TRBV28 TGTGCCAGCACTCCCCCGGGAACTAACTATGGCTACACCTTC CASTPPGTNYGYTF
TRBD2 TRBJ2-1 . TRBV4-2 TGTGCCAGCAGCCAAGAGAAGCGGGGGGGCGCGGATGAGCAGTTCTTC CASSQEKRGGADEQFF
TRBD2 TRBJ2-3 . TRBV30 TGTGCCTGGAGTGCTCTACCACTAGCGGGAGGGGAGGCAGATACGCAGTATTTT CAWSALPLAGGEADTQYF
. TRBJ2-1 . TRBV5-4 TGTGCCAGCAGCTTGGTGGGACTCCCAAGGTCCAGGCTATGGAATGAGCAGTTCTTC CASSLVGLPRSRLWNEQFF
TRBD1 TRBJ1-2 . TRBV5-1 TGCGCCAGCAGCTTGTACAGGGGTCCCGGTGGCTACACCTTC CASSLYRGPGGYTF
TRBD1 TRBJ2-7 . TRBV28 TGTGCCAGCAGTTTTTGGGGACAGGGGTTGTACGAGCAGTACTTC CASSFWGQGLYEQYF
TRBD2 TRBJ2-6 . TRBV2 TGTGCCAGCAGTGAAATGGGGGGAGGGCACCTTGCTGGGGCCAACGTCCTGACTTTC CASSEMGGGHLAGANVLTF
TRBD1 TRBJ1-2 . TRBV5-5 TGTGCCAGCAGTCGGACAGGGGGCTACTATGGCTACACCTTC CASSRTGGYYGYTF
TRBD1 TRBJ1-4 . TRBV10-2 TGCGCCAGCAGCCCGGGACAGAGTAATGAAAAACTGTTTTTT CASSPGQSNEKLFF
TRBD1 TRBJ2-5 . TRBV2 TGTGCCAGCACAACAGGGGTCAAGGAGACCCAGTACTTC CASTTGVKETQYF
. TRBJ2-7 . TRBV2 TGTGCCAGCGAACTGGAGGAGGGGACGTACGAGCAGTACTTC CASELEEGTYEQYF
. TRBJ1-2 . TRBV27 TGTGCCAGCAGGCCCTTGGGCAGGGCCTATGGCTACACCTTC CASRPLGRAYGYTF
TRBD2 TRBJ2-3 . TRBV6-6 TGTGCCAGCAGCAGGACTAGCGGGGTCACAGATACGCAGTATTTT CASSRTSGVTDTQYF
TRBD1 TRBJ1-2 . TRBV4-3 TGCGCCAGCAGCCAAAATACAGGGGCTGGCTATGGCTACACCTTC CASSQNTGAGYGYTF
TRBD1 TRBJ1-4 . TRBV2 TGTGCCAGCAGCGGGACAGATGAAAAACTGCTTTTT CASSGTDEKLLF
TRBD2 TRBJ2-5 few TRBV27 TGTGCCAGCAGAACATCGACTAGCGGGGGACGACCGGGAGAGACCCAGTACTTC CASRTSTSGGRPGETQYF
TRBD1 TRBJ2-7 . TRBV27 TGTGCCAGCAGTTTAGCCGGGACAGAGTACTTC CASSLAGTEYF
. TRBJ2-5 . TRBV29-1 TGCAGCGTCCTAAGACAGTCAAAAGAGACCCAGTACTTC CSVLRQSKETQYF
TRBD2 TRBJ2-5 . TRBV4-1 TGCGCCAGCAGCAAAGTGGGAGGGTACCAAGAGACCCAGTACTTC CASSKVGGYQETQYF
TRBD2 TRBJ2-3 . TRBV5-1 TGCGCCAGCAGCGGAGCAGCGGGGGGCTTCACAGATACGCAGTATTTT CASSGAAGGFTDTQYF
. TRBJ1-3 . TRBV30 TGTGCCTGGAGTCAGGGAGGGGGAAACACCATATATTTT CAWSQGGGNTIYF
. TRBJ2-4 . TRBV11-3 TGTGCCAGCAGCTTAGGCCTACAGGTAGCCAAAAACATTCAGTACTTC CASSLGLQVAKNIQYF